Below are 22 T cell receptor beta chains sequenced from a single sample in a study of CD8 T cells in Susac syndrome. The RNA, about 0.45 to 1 ug, was put through reverse transcription using random hexamers. TCRdb processed the immunoSEQ multiplex PCR reads anew with MiXCR; each CDR3 protein has one entry. The sample gives roughly 200,000 distinct CDR3 sequences, approximately 96% of which show up once; approximately 0.09% is in the top ten. Sample: CD4+ T cells from PBMCs. The receptors come from a human donor with multiple sclerosis.

This sequence joins TRBV12-3 or TRBV12-4 and TRBJ2-6; D is perhaps TRBD1 (6 bases). Trimming removed 5 bases from V and 2 bases from J, with 10 bases in between. The length of the CDR3 is 15 residues. CDR3 region: CASSTQGTGANVLTF. The CDR3 DNA reads as TGTGCCAGCAGTACACAGGGTACTGGGGCCAACGTCCTGACTTTC.

In the case of this clonotype: A junction end diverges from the germline sequence, so it may reflect a read error. V gene TRBV7-2 combines with J gene TRBJ2-1, with 10 bases that match TRBD2. This CDR3 is 14 amino acids long. Germline CDR1 and CDR2: SGHTA and FQGNSA. This CDR3 reads CASSLAGVYNEQFF. The CDR3 nucleotides are TGTGCCAGCAGCCTAGCGGGGGTCTACAATGAGCAGTTCTTC.

This clonotype was counted once. This sequence joins TRBV4-3 and TRBJ2-7, with D maybe TRBD2 (6 bases). Germline V lookup: CDR1 LGHNA, CDR2 YSLEER. There are 15 residues in the CDR3. Trimming took off 4 bases at V and 7 bases at J, with 20 bases between the two ends. CDR3 sequence reads: CASSPQSAGLGEQYF. The CDR3 DNA reads TGCGCCAGCAGCCCCCAGTCGGCGGGGCTTGGGGAGCAGTACTTC.

V is TRBV19 and J is TRBJ2-6; D is uncertain. Germline CDR1 LNHDA, CDR2 SQIVND (reference sequence). Trimming took 5 bases from V and 4 from J, leaving 9 bases between them. The CDR3 consists of 14 residues. The CDR3 loop is CASSEAGGANVLTF. Written as DNA, the CDR3 is TGTGCCAGTAGTGAGGCTGGGGGGGCCAACGTCCTGACTTTC.

This clonotype was seen only once. The rearrangement uses TRBV11-2 and TRBJ2-7, with 10 positions matching TRBD1. CDR1 is SGHAT, CDR2 FQNNGV, per germline. V shed 5 bases and J 5 bases; nucleotides not matched to a gene: 6. The CDR3 has 14 amino acids. The CDR3 loop reads CASSPRQGADEQYF. The CDR3 DNA reads TGTGCCAGCAGCCCACGACAGGGGGCTGACGAGCAGTACTTC. The variable domain in full, completed from reference TRBV11-2 and TRBJ2-7, reads EAGVAQSPRYKIIEKRQSVAFWCNPISGHATLYWYQQILGQGPKLLIQFQNNGVVDDSQLPKDRFSAERLKGVDSTLKIQPAKLEDSAVYLCASSPRQGADEQYFGPGTRLTVT.

The chain uses TRBV7-2 and TRBJ2-3; 8 bases are a match to TRBD2. Germline V CDR1 and CDR2: SGHTA, FQGNSA. V gave up 2 bases and J gave up 2 bases; unmatched junction bases: 6. The CDR3 sequence is 16 residues long. Here the CDR3 DNA reads TGTGCCAGCAGCTTATTGGGGCGGGGGGTCACAGATACGCAGTATTTT. The encoded protein is CASSLLGRGVTDTQYF.

The chain combines TRBV30 with TRBJ1-1; D gene uncertain. Trimming took off 4 bases at V and 3 bases at J, with 3 bases between the two ends. The CDR3 covers 10 residues. Germline CDR1 reads GTSNPN; CDR2 reads SVGIG (reference sequence). CDR3 sequence reads: CAWKHTEAFF. The CDR3 DNA is TGTGCCTGGAAACACACTGAAGCTTTCTTT.

The V and J genes are TRBV4-3 and TRBJ2-7; TRBD1 is a possible D gene (5 bases). CDR1 and CDR2 (germline): LGHNA, YSLEER. The CDR3 spans 13 residues. V was pared by 4 bases and J by 7 bases, with 14 bases between. DNA for the CDR3: TGCGCCAGCAGCCCGACTCGACAGTCAGAGCAGTACTTC. Amino acids: CASSPTRQSEQYF.

This clonotype was detected once. The chain uses TRBV7-9 and TRBJ2-5; D is undetermined. The V gene lost 1 base and the J gene lost 7 bases, with 13 bases spanning the gap. The CDR3 extends over 14 amino acids. The germline V gene has CDR1 SEHNR and CDR2 FQNEAQ (reference sequence). The CDR3 loop is CASSLVTAPGTQYF. The CDR3 nucleotides read TGTGCCAGCAGCTTAGTGACCGCACCAGGGACCCAGTACTTC.

Turning to this clonotype: An end of the junction differs from the germline gene, which may be a read error. The CDR3 region has the DNA TGTGCCTTCCTGACAGGGAGGAACGCTGAAGCTTTCTTT. Translating it yields CAFLTGRNAEAFF. The chain couples TRBV30 to TRBJ1-1; TRBD1 matches at 7 bases. Looked up from germline, CDR1 is GTSNPN and CDR2 is SVGIG (reference sequence). The CDR3 is 13 amino acids.

The chain carries TRBV12-5 and TRBJ2-2, with D unresolved. V gave up 0 bases and J gave up 6 bases, with 11 bases separating them. The CDR3 is 15 residues long. CDR1 and CDR2 from the germline V gene are LGHNT and FRNRAP. The CDR3 sequence: CASGLVSNSPGELFF. CDR3 nucleotides: TGTGCTAGTGGTTTGGTGTCCAATTCCCCCGGGGAGCTGTTTTTT.

V usage is TRBV15 and J usage is TRBJ1-1; perhaps TRBD1 as D (5 bases). This CDR3 region has 14 residues. CDR1 is LNHNV and CDR2 is YYDKDF in the germline V gene (reference sequence). The V and J ends lost 0 bases and 5 bases respectively, with 10 bases between them. DNA of the CDR3: TGTGCCACCAGCAGAGACCACAGGTGGACTGAAGCTTTCTTT. Residues: CATSRDHRWTEAFF.

The chain's CDR3 is CASSFDRGRGYNSPLHF. The CDR3 bases are TGTGCCAGCAGCTTCGACAGGGGGCGCGGCTATAATTCACCCCTCCACTTT. The rearrangement links TRBV7-2 to TRBJ1-6; 10 bases fit TRBD1. The length of the CDR3 is 17 residues. Trimming cost V 3 bases and J 3 bases; bases outside gene matches: 5. Germline CDR1 and CDR2: SGHTA and FQGNSA. Full variable domain (rest looked up from reference TRBV7-2 and TRBJ1-6): GAGVSQSPSNKVTEKGKDVELRCDPISGHTALYWYRQSLGQGLEFLIYFQGNSAPDKSGLPSDRFSAERTGGSVSTLTIQRTQQEDSAVYLCASSFDRGRGYNSPLHFGNGTRLTVT.

The chain recombines TRBV18 with TRBJ1-3; D not certain. The CDR3 loop spans 15 amino acids. V gave up 7 bases and J gave up 0 bases, with 13 bases separating them. CDR1 is KGHSH and CDR2 is LQKENI in the germline V gene. DNA of the CDR3: TGTGCCAGCTTTGAAAGGACGGTCTCTGGAAACACCATATATTTT. Its translation: CASFERTVSGNTIYF.

V is TRBV29-1 and J is TRBJ1-5, with D possibly being TRBD1 (6 bases). Germline values: CDR1 SQVTM, CDR2 ANQGSEA. The length of the CDR3 is 14 residues. The V and J ends lost 6 bases and 5 bases respectively, with 17 bases between them. DNA of the CDR3: TGCAGCGTAGCCTTACAGGGTGGCGATCAGCCCCAGCATTTT. It encodes CSVALQGGDQPQHF.

The gene calls are TRBV7-2 and TRBJ2-1; a possible D gene is TRBD2 (6 bases). V was shortened by 5 bases and J by 14 bases, with 16 bases between the two germline ends. There are 12 residues in the CDR3. CDR1 and CDR2 (germline): SGHTA, FQGNSA. DNA of the CDR3: TGTGCCAGCAGCCTCCGGGAGCCCGGAGAGTTCTTC. Protein product: CASSLREPGEFF.

This clonotype was seen a handful of times. V usage is TRBV3-1 and J usage is TRBJ1-1; 7 bases fit TRBD1. After removal of 6 bases from V and 1 base from J, the junction contained 2 bases not matched to a gene. In germline, CDR1 is LGHDT, CDR2 YNNKEL (reference sequence). This CDR3 is built from 13 residues. The CDR3 DNA is TGTGCCAGCAGTCAGGGGGGGAACACTGAAGCTTTCTTT. As protein: CASSQGGNTEAFF.

The chain couples TRBV30 to TRBJ1-5; possible D gene TRBD1, 5 bases. Deletions cut 2 bases from V and 6 bases from J, with 14 bases between. The CDR3 runs to 14 residues. The germline gives CDR1 GTSNPN, CDR2 SVGIG (reference sequence). The CDR3 sequence is CAWSQPGAGQPQHF. The DNA of the CDR3 is TGTGCCTGGAGTCAACCCGGGGCGGGTCAGCCCCAGCATTTT. The full variable domain, with the rest looked up from reference TRBV30 and TRBJ1-5, is SQTIHQWPATLVQPVGSPLSLECTVEGTSNPNLYWYRQAAGRGLQLLFYSVGIGQISSEVPQNLSASRPQDRQFILSSKKLLLSDSGFYLCAWSQPGAGQPQHFGDGTRLSIL.

CDR3 residues: CSASTTGGSYEQYF. CDR3 DNA sequence: TGCAGTGCTAGTACGACAGGGGGCTCCTACGAGCAGTACTTC. The rearrangement uses TRBV20-1 and TRBJ2-7; 9 nucleotides match TRBD1. The ends lost 3 bases at V and 0 bases at J; junction bases unmatched: 3. This CDR3 is 14 amino acids long. Germline V gene lookup returns CDR1 DFQATT and CDR2 SNEGSKA (reference sequence).

The V gene is TRBV9, the J gene TRBJ2-7; the match to TRBD1 covers 7 bases. The CDR3 loop spans 13 amino acids. Germline CDR1 SGDLS, CDR2 YYNGEE. V trimming: 4 bases; J trimming: 1 base; junction bases outside the gene matches: 2. In nucleotides, the CDR3 is TGTGCCAGCAGCACAGGGGTTTCCTACGAGCAGTACTTC. This translates into CASSTGVSYEQYF.

V usage is TRBV12-3 or TRBV12-4 and J usage is TRBJ1-2, with TRBD1 as a possible D gene (5 bases). Deletions cut 4 bases from V and 7 bases from J, with 10 bases between. This CDR3 has 12 residues. CDR3 sequence (DNA): TGTGCCAGCAGTTCAGGGTACGGTGGCTACACCTTC. It specifies CASSSGYGGYTF.

The chain carries TRBV12-3 or TRBV12-4 and TRBJ2-7, with no clear D. V gave up 2 bases and J gave up 2 bases, with 7 bases separating them. The CDR3 totals 13 residues. The CDR3: CASSLSAPYEQYF. CDR3 coding DNA: TGTGCCAGCAGTTTATCTGCTCCCTACGAGCAGTACTTC.